This T cell receptor (beta chain) was captured in a study of cytomegalovirus exposure and HLA in healthy donors. Regarding this clone: No antigen is known for it.

Generated by immunoSEQ multiplex PCR, the TCRdb table keeps only in-frame clones and is missing some. The table records approximately 76,000 clones, roughly 94% of them present only once. Study-level points and caveats: Subsequent analysis showed first-cohort TCR clusters tending to co-occur in 120 or so validation repertoires.

The sequence was obtained from a woman aged 18-29 years in good health and CMV-seronegative. The sequenced sample was PBMCs.

The CDR3 protein is CASSVAGVNNEQFF. The CDR3 DNA is TGTGCCAGCAGCGTAGCGGGAGTGAACAATGAGCAGTTCTTC. The chain links TRBV6-1 to TRBJ2-1; TRBD2 aligns across 9 bases. The CDR3 is made up of 14 amino acids. Germline CDR1 MNHNS, CDR2 SASEGT. V lost 6 bases to trimming and J lost 5 bases; unmatched junction nucleotides: 5.